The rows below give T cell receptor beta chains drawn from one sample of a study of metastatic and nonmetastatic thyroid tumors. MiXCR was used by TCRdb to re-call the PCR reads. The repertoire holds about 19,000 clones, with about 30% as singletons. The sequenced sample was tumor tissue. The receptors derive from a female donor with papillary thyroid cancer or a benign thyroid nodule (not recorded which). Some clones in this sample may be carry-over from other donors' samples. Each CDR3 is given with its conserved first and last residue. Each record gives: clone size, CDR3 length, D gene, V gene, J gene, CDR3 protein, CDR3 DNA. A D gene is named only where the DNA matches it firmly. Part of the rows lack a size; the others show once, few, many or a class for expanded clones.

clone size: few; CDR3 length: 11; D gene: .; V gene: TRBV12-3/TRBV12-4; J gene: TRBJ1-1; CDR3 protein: CASSYGGEAFF; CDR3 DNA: TGTGCCAGCAGTTACGGTGGGGAAGCTTTCTTT
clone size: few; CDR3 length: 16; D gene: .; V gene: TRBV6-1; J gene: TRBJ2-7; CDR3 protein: CASSEALPQSGYEQYF; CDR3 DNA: TGTGCCAGCAGTGAAGCGCTTCCCCAATCGGGGTACGAGCAGTACTTC
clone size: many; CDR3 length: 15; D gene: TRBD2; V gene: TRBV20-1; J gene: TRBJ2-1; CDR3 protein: CSARAEREGYNEQFF; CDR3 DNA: TGCAGTGCTAGAGCGGAGCGGGAGGGTTACAATGAGCAGTTCTTC
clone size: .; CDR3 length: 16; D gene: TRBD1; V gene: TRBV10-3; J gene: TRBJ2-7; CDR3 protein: CAISDPDRKGRYEQYF; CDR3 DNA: TGTGCCATCAGTGACCCGGACAGGAAGGGTCGCTACGAGCAGTACTTC
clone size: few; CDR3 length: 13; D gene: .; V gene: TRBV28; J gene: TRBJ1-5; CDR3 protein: CASSHLGAQPQHF; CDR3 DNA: TGTGCCAGCAGCCACCTCGGGGCTCAGCCCCAGCATTTT
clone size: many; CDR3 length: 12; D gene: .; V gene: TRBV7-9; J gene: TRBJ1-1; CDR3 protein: CASSYDQGKAFF; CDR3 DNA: TGTGCCAGCAGTTATGACCAGGGTAAAGCTTTCTTT
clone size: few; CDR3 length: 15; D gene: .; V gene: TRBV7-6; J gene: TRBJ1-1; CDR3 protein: CASSLRAGSNTEAFF; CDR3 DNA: TGTGCCAGCAGCTTAAGGGCAGGGTCGAACACTGAAGCTTTCTTT
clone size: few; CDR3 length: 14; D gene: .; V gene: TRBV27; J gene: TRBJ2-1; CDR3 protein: CASSLPEGRGEQFF; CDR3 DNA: TGTGCCAGCAGCTTGCCGGAGGGCCGGGGTGAGCAGTTCTTC
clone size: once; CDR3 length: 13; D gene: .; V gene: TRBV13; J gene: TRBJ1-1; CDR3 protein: CASSLRGDTEAFF; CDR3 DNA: TGTGCCAGCAGCTTAAGAGGGGACACTGAAGCTTTCTTT
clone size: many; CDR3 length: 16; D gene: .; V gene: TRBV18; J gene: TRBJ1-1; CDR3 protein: CASSPRKVEGNTEAFF; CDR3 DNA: TGTGCCAGCTCACCAAGAAAGGTAGAGGGGAATACTGAAGCTTTCTTT
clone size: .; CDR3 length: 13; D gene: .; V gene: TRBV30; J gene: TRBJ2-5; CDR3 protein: CAWSGGPQETQYF; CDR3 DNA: TGTGCCTGGAGTGGCGGGCCACAAGAGACCCAGTACTTC
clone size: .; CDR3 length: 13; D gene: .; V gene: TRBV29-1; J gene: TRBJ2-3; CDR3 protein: CIVEVPPTDTQYF; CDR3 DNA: TGCATCGTTGAAGTGCCTCCCACAGATACGCAGTATTTT
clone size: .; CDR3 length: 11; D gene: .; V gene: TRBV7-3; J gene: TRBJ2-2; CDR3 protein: CASSFDRELFF; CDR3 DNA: TGTGCCAGCAGCTTTGATCGGGAGCTGTTTTTT
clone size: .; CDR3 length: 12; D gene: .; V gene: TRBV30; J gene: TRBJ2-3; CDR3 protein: CACSVSRDTQYF; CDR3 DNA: TGTGCCTGTAGTGTAAGTCGAGATACGCAGTATTTT
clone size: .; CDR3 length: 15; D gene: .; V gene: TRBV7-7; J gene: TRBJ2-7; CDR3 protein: CASSPTSEGNYEQYF; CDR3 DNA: TGTGCTAGCAGCCCGACTTCCGAGGGGAACTACGAGCAGTACTTT
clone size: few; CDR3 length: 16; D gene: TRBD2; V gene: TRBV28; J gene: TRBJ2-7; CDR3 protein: CTSSPTGIYREGEQYF; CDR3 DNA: TGTACCAGCAGCCCTACAGGGATTTATCGGGAGGGAGAGCAGTACTTC
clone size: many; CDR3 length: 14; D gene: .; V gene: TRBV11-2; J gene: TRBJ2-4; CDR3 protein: CASSSRLAKNIQYF; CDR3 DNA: TGTGCCAGCAGCTCCAGACTAGCCAAAAACATTCAGTACTTC
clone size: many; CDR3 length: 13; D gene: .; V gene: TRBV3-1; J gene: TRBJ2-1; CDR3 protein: CASSLVISHEQFF; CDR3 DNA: TGTGCCAGCAGCCTGGTGATAAGCCATGAGCAGTTCTTC
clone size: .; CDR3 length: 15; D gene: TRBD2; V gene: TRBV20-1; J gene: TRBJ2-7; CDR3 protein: CSASSGDYDGGEQYF; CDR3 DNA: TGCAGTGCTAGTTCCGGGGACTACGACGGGGGCGAGCAGTACTTC
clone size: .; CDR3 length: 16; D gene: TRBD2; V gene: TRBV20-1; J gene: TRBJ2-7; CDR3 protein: CSAPTSGLAVLREQYF; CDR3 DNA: TGCAGTGCCCCTACTTCTGGACTAGCGGTCCTTCGGGAGCAGTACTTC
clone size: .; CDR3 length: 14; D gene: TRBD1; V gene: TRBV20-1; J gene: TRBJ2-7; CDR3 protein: CSAPRDRGPGEQYF; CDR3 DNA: TGCAGTGCGCCCCGGGACAGGGGGCCGGGCGAGCAGTACTTC
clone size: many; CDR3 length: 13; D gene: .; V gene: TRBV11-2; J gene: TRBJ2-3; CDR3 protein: CASSLGGTDTQYF; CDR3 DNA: TGTGCCAGCAGCTTAGGAGGCACAGATACGCAGTATTTT
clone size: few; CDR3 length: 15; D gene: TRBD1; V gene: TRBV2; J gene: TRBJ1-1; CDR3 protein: CASSLDGQEGTEAFF; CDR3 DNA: TGTGCCAGCAGTCTTGATGGACAGGAAGGCACTGAAGCTTTCTTT
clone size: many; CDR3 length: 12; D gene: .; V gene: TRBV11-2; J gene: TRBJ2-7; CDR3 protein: CASSSESPEQYF; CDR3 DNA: TGTGCCAGCAGCTCTGAGTCGCCCGAGCAGTACTTC
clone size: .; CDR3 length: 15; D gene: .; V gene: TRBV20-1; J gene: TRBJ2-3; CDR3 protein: CSARDPRTQGDTQYF; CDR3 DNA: TGCAGTGCTAGAGATCCGCGTACCCAGGGAGATACGCAGTATTTT
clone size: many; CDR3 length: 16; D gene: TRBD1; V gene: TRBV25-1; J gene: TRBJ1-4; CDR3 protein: CASSDGDRGRPEKLFF; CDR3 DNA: TGTGCCAGCAGTGATGGGGACAGGGGGCGACCTGAAAAACTGTTTTTT
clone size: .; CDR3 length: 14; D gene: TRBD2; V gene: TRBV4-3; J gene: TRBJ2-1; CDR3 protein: CASSQGTSHNEQFF; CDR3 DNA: TGCGCCAGCAGCCAAGGGACTAGTCACAATGAGCAGTTCTTC
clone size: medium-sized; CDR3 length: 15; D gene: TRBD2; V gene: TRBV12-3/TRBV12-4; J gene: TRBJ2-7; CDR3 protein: CASSLSASGRGEQYF; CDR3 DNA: TGTGCCAGCAGTTTATCGGCTAGCGGGAGAGGCGAGCAGTACTTC
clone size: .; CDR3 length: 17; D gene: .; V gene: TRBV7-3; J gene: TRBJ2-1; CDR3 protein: CSSSLTGPPSSYNERFF; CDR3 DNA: TGTTCCAGCAGCTTAACGGGACCGCCGAGCTCCTACAATGAGCGGTTCTTC
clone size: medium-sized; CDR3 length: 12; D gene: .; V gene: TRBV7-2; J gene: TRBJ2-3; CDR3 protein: CASTPPTDTQYF; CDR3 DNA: TGTGCCAGCACCCCCCCCACAGATACGCAGTATTTT
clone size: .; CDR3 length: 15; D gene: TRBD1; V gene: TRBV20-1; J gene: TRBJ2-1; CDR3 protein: CSAAPQGVSYNEQFF; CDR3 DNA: TGCAGTGCCGCTCCACAGGGGGTCTCCTACAATGAGCAGTTCTTC
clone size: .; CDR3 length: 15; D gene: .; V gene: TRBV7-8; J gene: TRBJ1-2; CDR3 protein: CASSLSTGSNYGYTF; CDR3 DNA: TGTGCCAGCAGCCTCAGTACAGGGTCCAACTATGGCTACACCTTC
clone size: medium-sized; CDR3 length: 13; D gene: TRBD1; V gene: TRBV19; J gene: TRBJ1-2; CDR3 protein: CASNRQGRDGYTF; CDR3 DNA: TGTGCCAGTAACCGACAGGGAAGGGACGGCTACACCTTC
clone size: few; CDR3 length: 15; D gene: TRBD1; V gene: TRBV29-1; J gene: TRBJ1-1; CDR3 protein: CSVISRCRGDTEAFF; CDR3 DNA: TGCAGCGTTATATCTCGGTGCAGGGGGGACACTGAAGCTTTCTTT
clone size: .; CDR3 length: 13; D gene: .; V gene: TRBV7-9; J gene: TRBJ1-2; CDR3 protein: CASSLLANYGYTF; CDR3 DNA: TGTGCCAGCAGCTTATTAGCTAACTATGGCTACACCTTC
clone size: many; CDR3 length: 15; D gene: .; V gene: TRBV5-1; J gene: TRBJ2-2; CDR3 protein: CASNVGGAGTGELFF; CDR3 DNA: TGCGCCAGCAACGTAGGGGGGGCCGGCACCGGGGAGCTGTTTTTT
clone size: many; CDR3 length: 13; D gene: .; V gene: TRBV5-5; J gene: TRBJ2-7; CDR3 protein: CASSLDLSYEQYF; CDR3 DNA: TGTGCCAGCAGCTTGGACCTTTCCTACGAGCAGTACTTC
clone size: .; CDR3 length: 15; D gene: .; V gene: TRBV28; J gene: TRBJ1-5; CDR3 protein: CASRKYRTSNQPQHF; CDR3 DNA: TGTGCCAGCAGGAAATACAGGACTAGCAATCAGCCCCAGCATTTT
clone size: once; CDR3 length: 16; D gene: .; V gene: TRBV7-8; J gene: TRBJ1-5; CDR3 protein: CASSLLGDYSNQPQHF; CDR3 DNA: TGTGCCAGCAGCTTACTAGGCGATTATAGCAATCAGCCCCAGCATTTT
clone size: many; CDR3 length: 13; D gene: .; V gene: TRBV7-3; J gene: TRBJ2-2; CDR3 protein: CASSLIERGELFF; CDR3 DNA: TGTGCCAGCAGCTTAATAGAGAGGGGGGAGCTGTTTTTT
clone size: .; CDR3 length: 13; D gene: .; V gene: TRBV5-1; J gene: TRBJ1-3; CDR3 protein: CASSLEGGNTIYF; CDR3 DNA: TGCGCCAGCAGCTTGGAGGGCGGAAACACCATATATTTT
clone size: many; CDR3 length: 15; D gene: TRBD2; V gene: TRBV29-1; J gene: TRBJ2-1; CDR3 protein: CSVEEPSGRWNEQFF; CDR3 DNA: TGCAGCGTTGAGGAACCTAGCGGGCGATGGAATGAGCAGTTCTTC
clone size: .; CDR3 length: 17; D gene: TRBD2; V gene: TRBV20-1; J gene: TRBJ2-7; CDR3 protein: CSARRGLTSGSHYEQYF; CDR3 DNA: TGCAGTGCTAGAAGGGGCTTGACTAGCGGGAGCCACTACGAGCAGTACTTC
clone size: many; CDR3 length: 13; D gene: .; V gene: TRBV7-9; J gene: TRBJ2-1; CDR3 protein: CASRLGSGTFAFF; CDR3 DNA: TGTGCCAGCCGCCTCGGTAGCGGAACCTTCGCGTTCTTC
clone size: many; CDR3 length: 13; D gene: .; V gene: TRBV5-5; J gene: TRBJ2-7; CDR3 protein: CASSLSWNYEQYF; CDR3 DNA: TGTGCCAGCAGCTTGAGCTGGAACTACGAGCAGTACTTC
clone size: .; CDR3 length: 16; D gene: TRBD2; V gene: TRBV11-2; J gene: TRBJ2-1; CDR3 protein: CASSLGGTSGYNEQFF; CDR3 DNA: TGTGCCAGCAGCTTAGGCGGGACTAGCGGTTACAATGAGCAGTTCTTC
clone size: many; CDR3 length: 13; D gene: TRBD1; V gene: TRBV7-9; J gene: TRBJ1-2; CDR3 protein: CASSLGQGDGYTF; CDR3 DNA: TGTGCCAGCAGCTTGGGACAGGGGGATGGCTACACCTTC
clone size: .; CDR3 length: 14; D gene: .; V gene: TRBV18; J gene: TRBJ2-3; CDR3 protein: CASSQRGGTDTQYF; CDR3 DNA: TGTGCCAGCTCACAGAGGGGCGGGACAGATACGCAGTATTTT
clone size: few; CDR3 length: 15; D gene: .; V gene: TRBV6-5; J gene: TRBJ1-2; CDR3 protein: CASSYSGGSNYGYTF; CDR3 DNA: TGTGCCAGCAGTTACTCGGGGGGATCCAACTATGGCTACACCTTC
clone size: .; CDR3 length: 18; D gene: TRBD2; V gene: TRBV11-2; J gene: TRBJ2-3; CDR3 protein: CASSLESLAGGVTDTQYF; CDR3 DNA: TGTGCCAGCAGCTTAGAATCCCTAGCGGGAGGAGTGACAGATACGCAGTATTTT
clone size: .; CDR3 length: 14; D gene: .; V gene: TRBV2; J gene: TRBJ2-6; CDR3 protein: CASSAKSGANVLTF; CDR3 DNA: TGTGCCAGCAGTGCAAAGTCTGGGGCCAACGTCCTGACTTTC
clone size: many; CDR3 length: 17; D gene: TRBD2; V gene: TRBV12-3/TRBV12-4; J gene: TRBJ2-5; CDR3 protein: CASSLLGLAGEGETQYF; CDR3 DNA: TGTGCCAGCAGTTTGCTGGGACTAGCGGGAGAAGGGGAGACCCAGTACTTC
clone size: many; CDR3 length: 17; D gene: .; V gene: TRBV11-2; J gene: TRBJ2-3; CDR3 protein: CASSLDPAGTSTDTQYF; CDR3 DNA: TGTGCCAGCAGCTTAGATCCTGCGGGAACTAGCACAGATACGCAGTATTTT
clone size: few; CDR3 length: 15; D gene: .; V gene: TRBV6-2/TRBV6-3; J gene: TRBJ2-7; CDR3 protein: CASTGTRDASYEQYF; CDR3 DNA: TGTGCCAGCACGGGAACTAGGGACGCCTCCTACGAGCAGTACTTC